These 28 T cell receptor beta chains originate from one sample sequenced in a study of CD8+CD57+ T cells in acquired aplastic anemia. The use of genomic DNA as template underpinned the TCR beta VDJ and CDR3 profiling. TCRdb ran MiXCR on the reads and lists one entry per CDR3 protein. The sample gives some 290,000 distinct CDR3 sequences, around three fifths of which show up once; roughly 8% is in the top ten. The sequenced material came from sorted CD4+, CD8+, or CD8+CD57+ T cells (not recorded which) from PBMCs. The receptors here all came from a human donor with severe aplastic anemia or a healthy control (not recorded which).

This clonotype came up a few times. A junction end diverges from the germline sequence, so it may reflect a read error. The V call is TRBV10-3, the J call TRBJ1-2, with D possibly TRBD1 on 6 matching bases. The length of the CDR3 is 13 residues. The germline V gene encodes CDR1 ENHRY and CDR2 SYGVKD. As DNA, the CDR3 is TGTGCCATCGCAGTCACAGGGAACTATGGTTACACCTTC. Its protein is CAIAVTGNYGYTF.

This clonotype occurred many times. The chain joins TRBV6-5 to TRBJ2-2, with D maybe TRBD2 (6 bases). V lost 5 bases to trimming and J lost 4 bases, with 11 bases between them. The germline gives CDR1 MNHEY, CDR2 SVGAGI. The CDR3 contains 14 residues. The CDR3, as DNA: TGTGCCAGCAGTCAGGGACTTGCCACCGGGGAGCTGTTTTTT. Its protein is CASSQGLATGELFF.

This clonotype was detected many times. The chain combines TRBV20-1 with TRBJ2-2, with a possible D match to TRBD2 (7 bases). This CDR3 has 15 residues. The V and J ends lost 5 bases and 4 bases respectively, with 17 bases between them. Per germline, CDR1 DFQATT and CDR2 SNEGSKA (reference sequence). In DNA form, the CDR3 reads TGCAGTGCTGTCCGGACGGGGGGCCGCACCGGGGAGCTGTTTTTT. This translates into CSAVRTGGRTGELFF.

Details on this clonotype: One end of the junction does not line up with germline, which may come from a read error. This chain joins TRBV20-1 and TRBJ2-7, with 7 bases aligning to TRBD1. The CDR3 runs 13 residues. Per germline, CDR1 DFQATT and CDR2 SNEGSKA (reference sequence). The CDR3 here is CSAGDREPCEQYF. CDR3 nucleotide sequence: TGCAGTGCTGGAGACAGGGAACCTTGCGAGCAGTACTTC.

As for this clonotype: Germline is not matched at one junction end, which may reflect a read error. The chain couples TRBV7-9 to TRBJ1-5; D might be TRBD1 (5 bases). This CDR3 spans 15 amino acids. The germline V gene has CDR1 SEHNR and CDR2 FQNEAQ (reference sequence). The CDR3 DNA is TGTGCCAGCAGTTTAGAACAGTCTGGGGGTCAGCCCCAGCATTTT. Translated: CASSLEQSGGQPQHF.

This clonotype was seen only a few times. The J gene is TRBJ2-5, the V gene TRBV24-1; 11 nucleotides align to TRBD1. V lost 3 bases and J lost 5; bases outside the gene matches: 7. The length of the CDR3 is 16 residues. Per the germline V gene, CDR1 is KGHDR and CDR2 is SFDVKD. The CDR3 loop reads CATSDVLGTGGETQYF. As DNA, the CDR3 is TGTGCCACCAGTGATGTCCTCGGGACAGGGGGGGAGACCCAGTACTTC.

V is TRBV14 and J is TRBJ1-6; 7 bases match TRBD1. The ends lost 4 bases at V and 7 bases at J; junction bases unmatched: 4. Germline V lookup: CDR1 SGHDN, CDR2 FVKESK. The CDR3 contains 14 residues. The CDR3 is CASSLTGFNSPLHF. Written as DNA, the CDR3 is TGTGCCAGCAGCCTGACAGGGTTCAATTCACCCCTCCACTTT. Combining the CDR3 with reference TRBV14 and TRBJ1-6 gives the whole variable domain EAGVTQFPSHSVIEKGQTVTLRCDPISGHDNLYWYRRVMGKEIKFLLHFVKESKQDESGMPNNRFLAERTGGTYSTLKVQPAELEDSGVYFCASSLTGFNSPLHFGNGTRLTVT.

The chain is built from TRBV12-5 and TRBJ1-2, with D unresolved. Trimming took off 3 bases at V and 6 bases at J, with 5 bases between the two ends. This CDR3 comprises 11 residues. CDR1 LGHNT and CDR2 FRNRAP come from the germline V gene. In nucleotides, the CDR3 is TGTGCTAGTGGTTTAGCTCATGGCTACACCTTC. This codes for CASGLAHGYTF.

V is TRBV20-1 and J is TRBJ2-3; no definite D call. With 4 bases removed from V and 6 bases from J, the gap between germline ends came to 5 bases. This CDR3 contains 10 residues. Germline CDR1 DFQATT, CDR2 SNEGSKA (reference sequence). The CDR3, as DNA: TGCAGTGCTAACCGGGATACGCAGTATTTT. Its translation: CSANRDTQYF.

The V call is TRBV7-9, the J call TRBJ1-6; D not certain. Germline CDR1 and CDR2: SEHNR and FQNEAQ (reference sequence). Between the trimmed V and J ends, which lost 5 bases and 7 bases, there was a span of 6 bases. The CDR3 totals 12 residues. The CDR3, as DNA: TGTGCCAGCAGCCCCGTGAATTCACCCCTCCACTTT. Translated, it gives CASSPVNSPLHF. Complete variable domain (other parts from reference TRBV7-9 and TRBJ1-6): DTGVSQNPRHKITKRGQNVTFRCDPISEHNRLYWYRQTLGQGPEFLTYFQNEAQLEKSRLLSDRFSAERPKGSFSTLEIQRTEQGDSAMYLCASSPVNSPLHFGNGTRLTVT.

This clonotype was recorded many times. The chain joins TRBV7-8 to TRBJ1-4; tentative D call: TRBD1 (5 bases). Germline V CDR1 and CDR2: SGHVS, FQNEAQ. This CDR3 has 15 amino acids. V was trimmed by 4 bases and J by 4 bases, leaving 13 bases between them. CDR3 DNA sequence: TGTGCCAGCAGCTCGGCGCGGGGGATTAATGAAAAACTGTTTTTT. This encodes CASSSARGINEKLFF. Using reference TRBV7-8 and TRBJ1-4 for the parts outside the CDR3, the full variable domain is GAGVSQSPRYKVAKRGQDVALRCDPISGHVSLFWYQQALGQGPEFLTYFQNEAQLDKSGLPSDRFFAERPEGSVSTLKIQRTQQEDSAVYLCASSSARGINEKLFFGSGTQLSVL.

The sample holds many counts of this clonotype. The rearrangement links TRBV9 to TRBJ1-4; 11 bases align to TRBD1. The V and J ends lost 4 bases and 6 bases, in that order; junction bases with no gene match: 2. CDR1 is SGDLS and CDR2 is YYNGEE in the germline V gene. The CDR3 runs 14 residues. The CDR3 nucleotides read TGTGCCAGCAGCAAGGGACAGGGGGATGAAAAACTGTTTTTT. Amino acids: CASSKGQGDEKLFF.

The chain is built from TRBV7-9 and TRBJ2-5; D possibly corresponds to TRBD1 (6 bases). Germline V gene sequence: CDR1 SEHNR, CDR2 FQNEAQ (reference sequence). There are 15 residues in the CDR3. With 3 bases removed from V and 4 bases from J, the gap between germline ends came to 15 bases. CDR3 DNA sequence: TGTGCCAGCAGCTTCCGCCAGGGGCGAATAGAGACCCAGTACTTC. Translation gives CASSFRQGRIETQYF.

This clonotype was found once. The chain couples TRBV19 to TRBJ2-7; maybe TRBD2 (5 bases). The CDR3 covers 16 residues. Germline CDR1 is LNHDA and CDR2 is SQIVND (reference sequence). V was trimmed by 9 bases and J by 6 bases, leaving 27 bases between them. CDR3 loop: CASSLEVPGSLAEQYF. CDR3 DNA sequence: TGTGCCAGCAGTTTAGAAGTTCCGGGAAGCTTGGCCGAGCAGTACTTC.

The gene calls are TRBV6-1 and TRBJ2-7; D is uncertain. Between the trimmed V and J ends, which lost 5 bases and 3 bases, there was a span of 8 bases. The CDR3 length is 12 residues. Per the germline V gene, CDR1 is MNHNS and CDR2 is SASEGT. CDR3 sequence: CASSHDLYEQYF. Written as DNA, the CDR3 is TGTGCCAGCAGTCACGATCTCTACGAGCAGTACTTC.

This clonotype was detected ten times or more. The rearrangement uses TRBV25-1 and TRBJ2-7; 8 bases fit TRBD1. The CDR3 length is 13 residues. V gave up 2 bases and J gave up 6 bases; unmatched junction bases: 3. Germline V gene data show CDR1 as MGHDK and CDR2 as SYGVNS. CDR3 coding DNA: TGTGCCAGCAGTGAAGGACAGGGCAGCGAGCAGTACTTC. It codes for CASSEGQGSEQYF.

This clonotype is a singleton in its sample. The chain carries TRBV7-3 and TRBJ2-3; no definite D call. Germline CDR1 is SGHTA and CDR2 is FQGTGA. Trimming took 2 bases from V and 5 from J, leaving 14 bases between them. This CDR3 spans 15 amino acids. The CDR3 DNA is TGTGCCAGCAGCTTAGGATCCCAACGGATAGATACGCAGTATTTT. Protein product: CASSLGSQRIDTQYF.

This clonotype was seen ten or more times. V and J are TRBV11-2 and TRBJ1-2; a possible D gene is TRBD1 (5 bases). Trimming removed 5 bases from V and 8 bases from J, with 12 bases in between. CDR1 is SGHAT and CDR2 is FQNNGV in the germline V gene. The CDR3 has 12 amino acids. The CDR3 nucleotides are TGTGCCAGCAGCCCAGGGTTTAGCGGCTACACCTTC. This gives the protein CASSPGFSGYTF. Drawing the rest from reference TRBV11-2 and TRBJ1-2, the complete variable domain is EAGVAQSPRYKIIEKRQSVAFWCNPISGHATLYWYQQILGQGPKLLIQFQNNGVVDDSQLPKDRFSAERLKGVDSTLKIQPAKLEDSAVYLCASSPGFSGYTFGSGTRLTVV.

This clonotype has at least ten counts. The chain uses TRBV20-1 and TRBJ2-7; no clear D. The V gene's germline CDR1 is DFQATT and CDR2 SNEGSKA (reference sequence). The CDR3 runs 11 residues. Trimming left V 6 bases short and J 3 bases short, with 9 bases between. The CDR3 reads CSASQNYEQYF. Here the CDR3 DNA reads TGCAGTGCGTCACAAAACTACGAGCAGTACTTC.

This clonotype was detected only a few times. The chain links TRBV7-2 to TRBJ1-6, with no clear D. Germline lookup yields CDR1 SGHTA and CDR2 FQGNSA. The CDR3 extends over 15 amino acids. V gave up 5 bases and J gave up 3 bases, with 11 bases separating them. The CDR3 DNA is TGTGCCAGCAGCCCAAATAGCAACTATAATTCACCCCTCCACTTT. Translating it yields CASSPNSNYNSPLHF.

This clonotype was found many times. This chain links TRBV6-2 or TRBV6-3 with TRBJ2-5; possible D gene TRBD2, 6 bases. V gave up 4 bases and J gave up 5 bases, with 8 bases separating them. This CDR3 comprises 12 residues. In germline, CDR1 is MNHEY, CDR2 SVGEGT. CDR3 coding DNA: TGTGCCAGCAGTTGGAGCGGGGAGACCCAGTACTTC. As protein: CASSWSGETQYF.

CDR3 amino acids: CASTEGLGEYQETQYF. CDR3 DNA sequence: TGTGCCAGCACCGAAGGGCTAGGAGAGTACCAAGAGACCCAGTACTTC. J is TRBJ2-5 and V is TRBV2; D unclear. The CDR3 runs to 16 residues. The V gene's germline CDR1 is SNHLY and CDR2 FYNNEI. V dropped 7 bases and J dropped 0 bases, with 18 bases sitting between them.

This clonotype appeared a single time. The chain links TRBV9 to TRBJ2-7, with 9 bases aligning to TRBD2. Germline loops: CDR1 SGDLS, CDR2 YYNGEE. The CDR3 length is 16 residues. Losses at the gene ends were 3 bases for V and 6 bases for J; bases not matched to a gene: 13. CDR3 bases: TGTGCCAGCAGCGGGGGGGATTTAGCGGGAGCGCGCGAGCAGTACTTC. As protein: CASSGGDLAGAREQYF.

This clonotype was detected ten times or more. This rearrangement joins TRBV28 to TRBJ1-1; no clear D. The CDR3 length is 15 residues. Germline CDR1 and CDR2: MDHEN and SYDVKM. V lost 5 bases and J lost 6, with 19 bases in between. CDR3 sequence: CASSPRVTRTPEAFF. In DNA form, the CDR3 reads TGTGCCAGCAGTCCGCGCGTGACGAGGACCCCTGAAGCTTTCTTT. The variable domain in full, with the rest retrieved from reference TRBV28 and TRBJ1-1, is DVKVTQSSRYLVKRTGEKVFLECVQDMDHENMFWYRQDPGLGLRLIYFSYDVKMKEKGDIPEGYSVSREKKERFSLILESASTNQTSMYLCASSPRVTRTPEAFFGQGTRLTVV.

CDR3 nucleotide sequence: TGTGCCAGCAGCCCCGGGGCCTCAGGAGGTGGAGAGACCCAGTACTTC. It yields the protein CASSPGASGGGETQYF. The J gene is TRBJ2-5, the V gene TRBV25-1, with D perhaps given as TRBD1 or TRBD2 (5 bases each). Deletions cut 6 bases from V and 4 bases from J, with 21 bases between. Germline assignment: CDR1 MGHDK and CDR2 SYGVNS. The CDR3 spans 16 residues.

This chain uses TRBV5-6 with TRBJ1-1; 11 bases align to TRBD1. Germline CDR1 is SGHDT and CDR2 is YYEEEE. V was clipped by 4 bases and J by 3 bases; unmatched bases: 8. The CDR3 totals 16 residues. The CDR3 DNA sequence: TGTGCCAGCAGCCTATTCCGGGACAGGGGGGACACTGAAGCTTTCTTT. Encoded protein: CASSLFRDRGDTEAFF.

A single count supports this clonotype. This rearrangement joins TRBV5-4 to TRBJ2-3; 7 positions agree with TRBD2. The trim removed 1 base at V and 5 bases at J, leaving 7 bases unmatched. The CDR3 is 15 residues long. The germline gives CDR1 SGHNT, CDR2 YYREEE (reference sequence). The CDR3 DNA reads TGTGCCAGCAGCTTGCGTCTAGCGGTGGGAGATACGCAGTATTTT. Protein: CASSLRLAVGDTQYF.

The chain links TRBV5-8 to TRBJ1-4; 8 nucleotides match TRBD1. Germline CDR1 SGHTS, CDR2 YDEGEE. CDR3 length: 15 amino acids. V was clipped by 5 bases and J by 6 bases; unmatched bases: 9. CDR3 in DNA: TGTGCCAGCAGTAGGCGGACAGGGCGGGATGAAAAACTGTTTTTT. It is translated as CASSRRTGRDEKLFF.